These 16 T cell receptor beta chains share one sample of origin, sequenced in a study of blood T cell repertoires in COVID-19. Sequenced by immunoSEQ multiplex PCR; TCRdb stores in-frame clones only, minus some. Among about 38,000 clones listed, about nine tenths were seen once. Sequencing input: peripheral blood. The receptors here all came from a man over 45 with active or convalescent COVID-19.

The chain links TRBV7-4 to TRBJ2-7, with TRBD1 identical over 8 bases. Germline values: CDR1 SGHVT, CDR2 SQSDAQ. This CDR3 spans 16 amino acids. The trim removed 4 bases at V and 2 bases at J, leaving 10 bases unmatched. DNA of the CDR3: TGTGCCAGCAGCTCCATTTCAGGGGGCCCCCCCTACGAGCAGTACGTC. It translates to CASSSISGGPPYEQYV.

The chain has TRBV4-1 and TRBJ2-1; the D gene is possibly TRBD2 (5 bases). Germline-derived CDR1 and CDR2 are MGHRA and YSYEKL. V lost 1 base and J 6 bases, leaving 10 bases between the germline ends. The CDR3 is 14 amino acids. DNA for the CDR3: TGCGCCAGCAGCCAAGTGGGAGTCGGCAATGAGCAGTTCTTC. Residues: CASSQVGVGNEQFF.

The V gene is TRBV24-1, the J gene TRBJ1-5; TRBD1 matches at 10 bases. The CDR3 length is 14 residues. V shed 3 bases, J shed 7 bases, and the junction held 2 bases outside the gene matches. Per the germline V gene, CDR1 is KGHDR and CDR2 is SFDVKD. The DNA for the CDR3 is TGTGCCACCAGTGATGGGACAGGGGCACAGCCCCAGCATTTT. It yields the protein CATSDGTGAQPQHF.

The chain couples TRBV7-9 to TRBJ1-1; D gene uncertain. The length of the CDR3 is 12 residues. The V gene lost 2 bases and the J gene lost 3 bases, with 4 bases spanning the gap. Germline V gene sequence: CDR1 SEHNR, CDR2 FQNEAQ (reference sequence). The CDR3: CASSLPYTEAFF. The CDR3 region has the DNA TGTGCCAGCAGCTTACCCTACACTGAAGCTTTCTTT.

This clone has just a few counts. This chain uses TRBV5-1 with TRBJ2-3; TRBD1 agrees at 7 bases. Germline V gives CDR1 SGHRS, CDR2 YFSETQ. The junction had 11 bases not matched to a gene; V was cut back by 4 bases and J by 3 bases. CDR3 length: 16 residues. The CDR3 bases are TGCGCCAGCAGCACTCGAGGACAGGCAGAAACAGATACGCAGTATTTT. The encoded protein is CASSTRGQAETDTQYF.

The CDR3 reads CASSRQMNTEAFF. The CDR3 nucleotides are TGTGCCAGCAGCCGACAGATGAACACTGAAGCTTTCTTT. This chain joins TRBV9 and TRBJ1-1; TRBD1 might be the D (5 bases). CDR1 and CDR2 (germline): SGDLS, YYNGEE. The CDR3 consists of 13 residues. Deletions cut 4 bases from V and 0 bases from J, with 7 bases between.

This clone has only one observation. This chain connects TRBV19 to TRBJ2-1, with 9 bases fitting TRBD2. The CDR3 contains 16 residues. The V gene's germline CDR1 is LNHDA and CDR2 SQIVND (reference sequence). V lost 5 bases, J lost 7 bases, and 12 bases stayed unmatched. In DNA, the CDR3 is TGTGCCAGTAGTCCCAAATCGGGCGGGAGGGGTAATGAGCAGTTCTTC. Amino acids: CASSPKSGGRGNEQFF. Drawing the rest from reference TRBV19 and TRBJ2-1, the complete variable domain is DGGITQSPKYLFRKEGQNVTLSCEQNLNHDAMYWYRQDPGQGLRLIYYSQIVNDFQKGDIAEGYSVSREKKESFPLTVTSAQKNPTAFYLCASSPKSGGRGNEQFFGPGTRLTVL.

The chain combines TRBV12-3 or TRBV12-4 with TRBJ1-1, with 9 nucleotides matching TRBD1. The CDR3 totals 12 residues. With V trimmed by 10 bases and J by 5 bases, 5 bases remained unmatched. The DNA of the CDR3 is TGTGCCACCAGGACAGGGGTGACTGAAGCTTTCTTT. Amino acid sequence: CATRTGVTEAFF.

The chain has TRBV14 and TRBJ1-4; tentative D call: TRBD1 (6 bases). The CDR3 sequence is 14 residues long. V was shortened by 5 bases and J by 7 bases, with 14 bases between the two germline ends. Germline CDR1 is SGHDN and CDR2 is FVKESK. The CDR3 DNA reads TGTGCCAGCAGCTCACAGGGTTTGGGTGAAAAACTGTTTTTT. It translates to CASSSQGLGEKLFF.

The chain is built from TRBV28 and TRBJ1-4; no definite D call. This CDR3 is built from 14 residues. Trimming pared 3 bases from V and 2 bases from J, leaving 7 bases between. In germline, CDR1 is MDHEN, CDR2 SYDVKM. CDR3 in DNA: TGTGCCAGCAGTTTGGGTAGCACTAATGAAAAACTGTTTTTT. It codes for CASSLGSTNEKLFF.

There are a few counts of this clone. This sequence joins TRBV20-1 and TRBJ2-7, with D unclear. V lost 3 bases and J lost 2, with 5 bases in between. The CDR3 covers 11 residues. Germline V CDR1 and CDR2: DFQATT, SNEGSKA (reference sequence). The CDR3 DNA reads as TGCAGTGCTAGTACAACCTACGAGCAGTACGTC. Protein sequence: CSASTTYEQYV.

This chain joins TRBV28 and TRBJ2-2, with TRBD2 matching over 10 bases. The CDR3 extends over 16 amino acids. Germline V gene lookup returns CDR1 MDHEN and CDR2 SYDVKM. V gave up 7 bases and J gave up 6 bases; unmatched junction bases: 11. The CDR3 DNA sequence: TGTGCCAGCACCCCCCTGAGCGGGGGGGCGCCCGGGGAGCTGTTTTTT. It is translated as CASTPLSGGAPGELFF.

The genes are TRBV6-5 and TRBJ2-3, with 8 bases identical to TRBD1. V gave up 6 bases and J gave up 6 bases; unmatched junction bases: 11. This CDR3 contains 15 residues. CDR1 is MNHEY and CDR2 is SVGAGI in the germline V gene. The CDR3 protein is CASRRQGALVDTQYF. The CDR3 DNA reads TGTGCCAGCAGGCGCCAGGGGGCCCTAGTGGATACGCAGTATTTT.

The chain uses TRBV6-1 and TRBJ1-5; D uncertain. CDR1 MNHNS and CDR2 SASEGT come from the germline V gene. The V and J ends lost 2 bases and 6 bases respectively, with 17 bases between them. The CDR3 spans 16 residues. The CDR3 reads CASSERGPLSGQPQHF. Here the CDR3 DNA reads TGTGCCAGCAGTGAACGGGGTCCCCTTTCGGGTCAGCCCCAGCATTTT.

V is TRBV5-1 and J is TRBJ1-6, with a possible D match to TRBD1 (5 bases). Germline V gives CDR1 SGHRS, CDR2 YFSETQ. The CDR3 is 16 residues long. Trimming stripped 4 bases from V and 7 bases from J, with 18 bases between. The CDR3 here is CASSRGRQGGNSPLHF. As DNA, the CDR3 is TGCGCCAGCAGCCGTGGTCGGCAGGGCGGCAATTCACCCCTCCACTTT.

The V and J genes are TRBV12-3 or TRBV12-4 and TRBJ2-5; no reliable D call. The V and J ends lost 4 bases and 5 bases respectively, with 5 bases between them. The CDR3 has 11 residues. The CDR3 nucleotides read TGTGCCAGCAGTTACGGGGAGACCCAGTACTTC. This encodes CASSYGETQYF.